The 24 T cell receptor beta chains below all came from one sample that was sequenced in a study of blood T cell repertoires in COVID-19. Measured with immunoSEQ multiplex PCR; TCRdb has only the in-frame clones, and not every one. There are roughly 99,000 clones in the sample; 65% to 80% occur only once, and roughly 4% lies in the top ten. Sequenced sample: peripheral blood. Every receptor here comes from a man in his 70s with acute or convalescent COVID-19.

V gene TRBV13 combines with J gene TRBJ2-7; a weak D match, TRBD2 (6 bases). Trimming stripped 0 bases from V and 3 bases from J, with 9 bases between. Looked up from germline, CDR1 is PRHDT and CDR2 is FYEKMQ (reference sequence). There are 14 residues in the CDR3. CDR3 in amino acids: CASSLGRGFYEQYF. The CDR3 coding sequence is TGTGCCAGCAGCTTAGGGCGGGGCTTCTACGAGCAGTACTTC.

The chain recombines TRBV10-3 with TRBJ2-2; the D is unclear. The V end was cut by 4 bases, the J end by 0 bases, with 12 bases between. Germline V gene sequence: CDR1 ENHRY, CDR2 SYGVKD. The CDR3 has 16 residues. The CDR3 DNA reads TGTGCCATCAGTGGCCAGTCCAGGTCGAACACCGGGGAGCTGTTTTTT. This encodes CAISGQSRSNTGELFF.

This clone was seen only a few times. Written as DNA, the CDR3 is TGTGCCAGCAGCCATCAGGGACTAGCGGGGGGGCGGGGCACAGATACGCAGTATTTT. Translating it yields CASSHQGLAGGRGTDTQYF. V gene TRBV3-1 (or the pseudogene TRBV3-2) combines with J gene TRBJ2-3; 16 bases align to TRBD2. CDR3 size: 19 residues. V was pared by 3 bases and J by 1 base, with 7 bases of the junction left unmatched. CDR1 is LGHDT, CDR2 YNNKEL, per germline (reference sequence).

This chain uses TRBV5-1 with TRBJ1-2; D remains ambiguous. Germline V gives CDR1 SGHRS, CDR2 YFSETQ. This CDR3 spans 14 amino acids. Trimming cost V 3 bases and J 8 bases, with 17 bases left between them. CDR3 sequence: CASSYPREGGGYTF. The DNA of the CDR3 is TGCGCCAGCAGCTATCCAAGGGAAGGAGGGGGCTACACCTTC.

The rearrangement uses TRBV6-2 or TRBV6-3 and TRBJ2-4; D is unclear. The ends were cut back, 5 bases at V and 0 bases at J, with 14 bases in the middle. In germline, CDR1 is MNHEY, CDR2 SVGEGT. There are 16 residues in the CDR3. CDR3 sequence reads: CASSETPPLAKNIQYF. CDR3 bases: TGTGCCAGCAGTGAGACTCCGCCCCTAGCCAAAAACATTCAGTACTTC.

The V and J genes are TRBV9 and TRBJ2-1; D is ambiguous. Germline V CDR1 and CDR2: SGDLS, YYNGEE. The length of the CDR3 is 15 residues. V was trimmed by 0 bases and J by 0 bases, leaving 7 bases between them. CDR3 bases: TGTGCCAGCAGCGTAGCCTGGAGCTCCTACAATGAGCAGTTCTTC. Residues: CASSVAWSSYNEQFF.

The V call is TRBV18, the J call TRBJ1-1, with 7 bases aligning to TRBD1. CDR1 is KGHSH, CDR2 LQKENI, per germline. The CDR3 length is 16 residues. V shed 5 bases, J shed 3 bases, and the junction held 12 bases outside the gene matches. CDR3 protein: CASSMGDSRLDTEAFF. The CDR3 nucleotides are TGTGCCAGCTCAATGGGGGACAGCCGACTGGACACTGAAGCTTTCTTT.

This chain joins TRBV7-2 and TRBJ1-1, with a tentative D call TRBD1 (6 bases). CDR1 is SGHTA and CDR2 is FQGNSA in the germline V gene. Between the trimmed V and J ends, which lost 1 base and 3 bases, there was a span of 12 bases. This CDR3 spans 15 amino acids. CDR3 nucleotide sequence: TGTGCCAGCAGCTTAGGCCCCACAGGGTACACTGAAGCTTTCTTT. Amino acid sequence: CASSLGPTGYTEAFF. The complete variable domain, with remaining parts taken from reference TRBV7-2 and TRBJ1-1, reads GAGVSQSPSNKVTEKGKDVELRCDPISGHTALYWYRQSLGQGLEFLIYFQGNSAPDKSGLPSDRFSAERTGGSVSTLTIQRTQQEDSAVYLCASSLGPTGYTEAFFGQGTRLTVV.

Turning to this clone: Within the sample, other DNA sequences also encode this same CDR3. V gene TRBV10-3 combines with J gene TRBJ1-2, with 7 bases aligning to TRBD1. Germline values: CDR1 ENHRY, CDR2 SYGVKD. With 4 bases clipped from V and 2 bases from J, the junction kept 1 base outside the gene matches. The CDR3 is 13 residues long. In nucleotides, the CDR3 is TGTGCCATCAGTGGGGACAGAAACTATGGCTACACCTTC. Encoded protein: CAISGDRNYGYTF.

CDR3 sequence: CASSQEGSSYNEQFF. The DNA for the CDR3 is TGCGCCAGCAGCCAAGAGGGGAGCTCCTACAATGAGCAGTTCTTC. The chain is built from TRBV4-1 and TRBJ2-1, with TRBD2 as a possible D gene (5 bases). The CDR3 loop spans 15 amino acids. Germline V gene sequence: CDR1 MGHRA, CDR2 YSYEKL. With 0 bases removed from V and 0 bases from J, the gap between germline ends came to 6 bases.

V and J are TRBV6-1 and TRBJ1-2, with unresolved D. V was clipped by 2 bases and J by 8 bases, with 6 bases between them. Germline V gives CDR1 MNHNS, CDR2 SASEGT. The CDR3 contains 11 residues. In DNA form, the CDR3 reads TGTGCCAGCAGTGAAATCTTCGGCTACACCTTC. It encodes CASSEIFGYTF.

V usage is TRBV25-1 and J usage is TRBJ1-4; TRBD1 might be the D (6 bases). Per germline, CDR1 MGHDK and CDR2 SYGVNS. The CDR3 is made up of 15 amino acids. V dropped 3 bases and J dropped 5 bases, with 13 bases sitting between them. CDR3 bases: TGTGCCAGCAGTGAGCGGGGGGGCCAGAATGAAAAACTGTTTTTT. It is translated as CASSERGGQNEKLFF.

V and J are TRBV5-4 and TRBJ1-2; tentative D call: TRBD1 (6 bases). Germline assignment: CDR1 SGHNT and CDR2 YYREEE (reference sequence). The CDR3 is 14 residues long. The V end lost 2 bases, the J end lost 7 bases, and 15 bases lay between the germline ends. The CDR3 bases are TGTGCCAGCAGCTTTTCGGACAGTGACTCTGGCTACACCTTC. It encodes CASSFSDSDSGYTF.

The chain has TRBV19 and TRBJ2-5; 9 bases match TRBD1. This CDR3 region has 15 residues. Per germline, CDR1 LNHDA and CDR2 SQIVND (reference sequence). The V segment lost 6 bases and the J segment 2 bases; nucleotides outside the gene matches: 7. CDR3 sequence reads: CASRDRGGPQETQYF. The CDR3 DNA reads TGTGCCAGTAGGGACAGGGGAGGTCCTCAAGAGACCCAGTACTTC.

In regard to this clone: Distinct nucleotide sequences in the sample also encode this CDR3. The V call is TRBV6-5, the J call TRBJ2-7; TRBD1 aligns across 8 bases. The germline V gene has CDR1 MNHEY and CDR2 SVGAGI. The V and J ends lost 5 bases and 3 bases, in that order; junction bases with no gene match: 6. The CDR3 sequence is 14 residues long. The CDR3 DNA sequence: TGTGCCAGCAGTCGAACCGGGACAGGCTACGAGCAGTACTTC. Translating gives CASSRTGTGYEQYF.

The chain combines TRBV7-6 with TRBJ1-1; a possible D gene is TRBD1 (5 bases). The CDR3 loop spans 13 amino acids. V lost 5 bases and J 1 base, leaving 8 bases between the germline ends. Germline V lookup: CDR1 SGHVS, CDR2 FNYEAQ. The DNA for the CDR3 is TGTGCCAGCAGCGTTACAGGGAACACTGAAGCTTTCTTT. It codes for CASSVTGNTEAFF.

The J gene is TRBJ1-5, the V gene TRBV6-2 or TRBV6-3; 8 positions match TRBD1. The germline V gene encodes CDR1 MNHEY and CDR2 SVGEGT. The CDR3 loop spans 15 amino acids. Trimming at V came to 6 bases and at J to 2 bases, leaving 6 bases not matched to a gene. CDR3: CASSKTGDGNQPQHF. The CDR3 region has the DNA TGTGCCAGCAGCAAGACAGGGGATGGCAATCAGCCCCAGCATTTT.

CDR3 coding DNA: TGTGCCAGCAGCTTTCTTGATACCTGGACAGGGGGCTACGAGCAGTACTTC. Residues: CASSFLDTWTGGYEQYF. The V and J genes are TRBV11-2 and TRBJ2-7; 10 bases line up with TRBD1. Germline V gives CDR1 SGHAT, CDR2 FQNNGV. The junction had 11 bases not matched to a gene; V was cut back by 3 bases and J by 3 bases. The CDR3 totals 17 residues.

The chain recombines TRBV4-2 with TRBJ1-5, with 7 bases matching TRBD1. The CDR3 length is 16 residues. Germline lookup yields CDR1 LGHNA and CDR2 YNFKEQ. Unmatched junction bases numbered 7, after V lost 0 bases and J lost 5 bases. The CDR3 DNA sequence: TGTGCCAGCAGCCAAGATGGGGCAGGGGGTTATCAGCCCCAGCATTTT. Amino acid sequence: CASSQDGAGGYQPQHF.

This clone was counted a few times. V gene TRBV12-3 or TRBV12-4 combines with J gene TRBJ1-2; unclear D gene. The germline V and J ends were trimmed by 5 bases and 2 bases, with 6 bases remaining between them. This CDR3 is built from 12 residues. The CDR3 loop reads CASSGQNYGYTF. For the CDR3, the DNA is TGTGCCAGCAGTGGGCAGAACTATGGCTACACCTTC.

The chain uses TRBV7-6 and TRBJ1-1; 9 bases match TRBD1. This CDR3 has 15 amino acids. Germline lookup yields CDR1 SGHVS and CDR2 FNYEAQ. V lost 5 bases, J lost 5 bases, and 9 bases stayed unmatched. The CDR3 DNA reads TGTGCCAGCAGCCTGGATTCGACAGGGGGTACTGAAGCTTTCTTT. Translated, it gives CASSLDSTGGTEAFF.

The chain employs TRBV4-2 and TRBJ2-1; 11 positions agree with TRBD2. Germline V lookup: CDR1 LGHNA, CDR2 YNFKEQ. The CDR3 contains 15 residues. The V gene end was trimmed by 4 bases and the J gene end by 4 bases; junction bases not matched to a gene: 3. Here the CDR3 DNA reads TGTGCCAGCAGCCGAGGGACTAGCGGATACAATGAGCAGTTCTTC. Translation: CASSRGTSGYNEQFF.

For this clone: A read error may account for a junction end that differs from germline. This chain joins TRBV6-4 and TRBJ1-1; possibly TRBD1 for D (6 bases). Germline V gene sequence: CDR1 MRHNA, CDR2 SNTAGT. This CDR3 contains 10 residues. CDR3 sequence: CASRGAIRQF. CDR3 DNA sequence: TGTGCCAGCAGGGGGGCGATCCGACAGTTT.

V and J are TRBV9 and TRBJ1-1, with D unclear. V lost 0 bases to trimming and J lost 1 base, with 19 bases between them. The CDR3 has 18 amino acids. The germline gives CDR1 SGDLS, CDR2 YYNGEE. CDR3 sequence: CASSVDEQYASRNTEAFF. In DNA, the CDR3 is TGTGCCAGCAGCGTAGACGAACAGTACGCCTCGAGGAACACTGAAGCTTTCTTT.